The entry below describes one T cell receptor (beta chain). The target antigen is unknown. Germline CDR1 reads SQVTM; CDR2 reads ANQGSEA. V was shortened by 4 bases and J by 0 bases, with 13 bases between the two germline ends. The CDR3 totals 15 residues. The data belong to a study of graft-versus-host responses after intestinal transplantation. Across the study: The whole recipient group had anti-thymocyte globulin induction followed by tacrolimus and steroids for around three years. Study conclusions and caveats: Early post-transplant declines in HvG were associated with peak levels of circulating GvH clones.

Sequencing was performed with immunoSEQ multiplex PCR; in TCRdb, only in-frame clones are kept and a portion is missing. Seen here are over 85,000 clones, around 95% observed once, and the top ten hold about 0.54%. The clonotype comes from a human donor who received an intestinal transplant. The chain is built from TRBV29-1 and TRBJ1-3; D possibly corresponds to TRBD1 (6 bases). The starting material was unstimulated CD8+ T cells sorted from spleen or lymph node cells, obtained before intestinal transplant. Here the CDR3 reads CSVAGDPLSGNTIYF. The CDR3 coding sequence is TGCAGCGTTGCAGGGGACCCGCTCTCTGGAAACACCATATATTTT.